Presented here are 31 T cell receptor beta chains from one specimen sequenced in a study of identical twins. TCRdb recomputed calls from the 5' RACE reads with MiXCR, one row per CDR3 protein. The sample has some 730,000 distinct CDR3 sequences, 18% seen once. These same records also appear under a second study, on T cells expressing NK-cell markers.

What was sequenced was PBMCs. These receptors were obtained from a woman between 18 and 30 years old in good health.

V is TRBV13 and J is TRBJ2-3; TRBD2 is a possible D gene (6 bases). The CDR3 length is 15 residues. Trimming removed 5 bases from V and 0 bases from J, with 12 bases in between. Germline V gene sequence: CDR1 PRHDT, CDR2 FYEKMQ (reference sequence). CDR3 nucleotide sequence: TGTGCCAGCAGCCATCTAGCGTCGAGCACAGATACGCAGTATTTT. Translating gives CASSHLASSTDTQYF.

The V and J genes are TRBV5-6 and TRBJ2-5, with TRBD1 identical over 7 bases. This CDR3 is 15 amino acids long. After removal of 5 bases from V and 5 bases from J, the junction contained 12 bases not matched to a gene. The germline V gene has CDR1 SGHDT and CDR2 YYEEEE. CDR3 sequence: CASREETGMKETQYF. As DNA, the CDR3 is TGTGCCAGCAGGGAAGAGACAGGGATGAAGGAGACCCAGTACTTC.

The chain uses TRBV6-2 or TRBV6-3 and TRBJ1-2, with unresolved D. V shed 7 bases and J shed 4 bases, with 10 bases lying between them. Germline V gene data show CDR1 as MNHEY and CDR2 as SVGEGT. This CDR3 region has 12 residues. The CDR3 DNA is TGTGCCAGCATGAGACGGACCTATGGCTACACCTTC. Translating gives CASMRRTYGYTF.

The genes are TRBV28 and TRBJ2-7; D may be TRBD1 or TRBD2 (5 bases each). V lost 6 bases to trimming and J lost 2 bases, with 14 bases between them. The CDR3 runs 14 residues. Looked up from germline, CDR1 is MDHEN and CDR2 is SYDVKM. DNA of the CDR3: TGTGCCAGCAGAGCCGGGACCCACGCCTACGAGCAGTACTTC. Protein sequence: CASRAGTHAYEQYF. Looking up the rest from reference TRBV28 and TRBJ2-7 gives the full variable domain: DVKVTQSSRYLVKRTGEKVFLECVQDMDHENMFWYRQDPGLGLRLIYFSYDVKMKEKGDIPEGYSVSREKKERFSLILESASTNQTSMYLCASRAGTHAYEQYFGPGTRLTVT.

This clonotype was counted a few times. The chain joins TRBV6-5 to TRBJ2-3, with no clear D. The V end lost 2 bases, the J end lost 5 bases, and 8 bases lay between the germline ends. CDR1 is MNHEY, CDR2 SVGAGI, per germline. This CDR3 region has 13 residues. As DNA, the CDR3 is TGTGCCAGCAGTTACGGGGTGGGAGATACGCAGTATTTT. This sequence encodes CASSYGVGDTQYF.

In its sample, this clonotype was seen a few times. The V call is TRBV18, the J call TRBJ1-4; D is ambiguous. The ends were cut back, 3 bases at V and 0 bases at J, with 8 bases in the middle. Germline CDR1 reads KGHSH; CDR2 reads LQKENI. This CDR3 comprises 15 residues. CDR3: CASSPTAATNEKLFF. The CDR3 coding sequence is TGTGCCAGCTCACCCACGGCGGCAACTAATGAAAAACTGTTTTTT. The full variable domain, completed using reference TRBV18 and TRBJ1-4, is NAGVMQNPRHLVRRRGQEARLRCSPMKGHSHVYWYRQLPEEGLKFMVYLQKENIIDESGMPKERFSAEFPKEGPSILRIQQVVRGDSAAYFCASSPTAATNEKLFFGSGTQLSVL.

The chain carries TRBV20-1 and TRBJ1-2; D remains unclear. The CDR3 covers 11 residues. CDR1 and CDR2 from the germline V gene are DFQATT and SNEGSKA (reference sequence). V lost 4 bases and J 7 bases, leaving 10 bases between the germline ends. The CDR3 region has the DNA TGCAGTGCTACGGGCTGGGGTGGCTACACCTTC. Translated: CSATGWGGYTF.

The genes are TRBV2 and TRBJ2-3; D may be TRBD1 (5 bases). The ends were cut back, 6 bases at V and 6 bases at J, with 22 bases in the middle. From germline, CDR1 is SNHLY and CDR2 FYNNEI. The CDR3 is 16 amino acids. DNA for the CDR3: TGTGCCAGCAGGTTACCGGACATCTTGAAGGGTGATACGCAGTATTTT. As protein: CASRLPDILKGDTQYF.

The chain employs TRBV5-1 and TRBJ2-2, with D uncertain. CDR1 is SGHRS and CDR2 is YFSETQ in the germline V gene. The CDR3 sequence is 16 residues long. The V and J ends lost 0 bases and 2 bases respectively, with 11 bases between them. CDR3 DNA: TGCGCCAGCAGCTTGGGTTCGGCCCTTAACACCGGGGAGCTGTTTTTT. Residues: CASSLGSALNTGELFF.

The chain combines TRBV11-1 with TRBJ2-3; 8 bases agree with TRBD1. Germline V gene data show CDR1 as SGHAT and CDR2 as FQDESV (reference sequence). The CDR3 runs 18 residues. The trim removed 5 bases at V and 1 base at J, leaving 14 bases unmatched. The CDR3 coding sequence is TGTGCCAGCAGCGGACAGGGAAGGGCCGGGGGCGGCACAGATACGCAGTATTTT. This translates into CASSGQGRAGGGTDTQYF. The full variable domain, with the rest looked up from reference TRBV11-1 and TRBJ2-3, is EAEVAQSPRYKITEKSQAVAFWCDPISGHATLYWYRQILGQGPELLVQFQDESVVDDSQLPKDRFSAERLKGVDSTLKIQPAELGDSAMYLCASSGQGRAGGGTDTQYFGPGTRLTVL.

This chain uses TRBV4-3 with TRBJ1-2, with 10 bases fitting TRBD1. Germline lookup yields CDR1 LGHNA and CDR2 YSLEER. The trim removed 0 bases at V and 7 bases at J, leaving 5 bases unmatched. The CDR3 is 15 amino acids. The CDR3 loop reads CASSQDRGQGFGYTF. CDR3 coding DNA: TGCGCCAGCAGCCAAGATCGGGGACAGGGGTTTGGCTACACCTTC.

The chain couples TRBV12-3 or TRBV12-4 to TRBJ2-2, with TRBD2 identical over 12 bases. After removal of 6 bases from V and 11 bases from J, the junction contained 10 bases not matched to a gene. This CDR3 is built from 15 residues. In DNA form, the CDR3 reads TGTGCCAGCAGCATACTAGCGGGAGGCGAGAAAGAGCTGTTTTTT. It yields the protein CASSILAGGEKELFF.

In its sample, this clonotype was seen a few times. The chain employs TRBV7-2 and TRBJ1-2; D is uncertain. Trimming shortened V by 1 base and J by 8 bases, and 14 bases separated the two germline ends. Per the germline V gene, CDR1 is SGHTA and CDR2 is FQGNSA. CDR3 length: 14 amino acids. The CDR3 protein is CASSLDSGLGGYTF. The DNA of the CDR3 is TGTGCCAGCAGCTTAGATTCGGGCTTGGGCGGCTACACCTTC. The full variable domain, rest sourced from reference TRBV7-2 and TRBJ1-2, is GAGVSQSPSNKVTEKGKDVELRCDPISGHTALYWYRQSLGQGLEFLIYFQGNSAPDKSGLPSDRFSAERTGGSVSTLTIQRTQQEDSAVYLCASSLDSGLGGYTFGSGTRLTVV.

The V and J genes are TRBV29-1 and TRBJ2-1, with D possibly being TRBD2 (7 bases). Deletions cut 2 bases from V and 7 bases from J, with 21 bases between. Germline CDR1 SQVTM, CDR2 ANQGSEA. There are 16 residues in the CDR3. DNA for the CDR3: TGCAGCGTTGAACGAATGCGGGGGCTCCGGAGGAATGAGCAGTTCTTC. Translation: CSVERMRGLRRNEQFF.

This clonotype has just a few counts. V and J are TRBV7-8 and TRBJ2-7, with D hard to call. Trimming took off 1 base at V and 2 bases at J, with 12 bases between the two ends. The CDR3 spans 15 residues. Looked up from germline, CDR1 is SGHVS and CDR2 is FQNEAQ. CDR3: CASSLDRAYPYEQYF. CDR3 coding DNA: TGTGCCAGCAGCTTAGACAGAGCTTACCCCTACGAGCAGTACTTC.

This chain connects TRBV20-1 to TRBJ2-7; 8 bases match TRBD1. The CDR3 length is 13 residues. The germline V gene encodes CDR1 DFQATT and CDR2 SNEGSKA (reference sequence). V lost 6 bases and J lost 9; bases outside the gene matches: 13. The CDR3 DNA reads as TGCAGTGCGGGACCGGGACAGGACCTGGGGCAGTACTTC. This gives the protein CSAGPGQDLGQYF.

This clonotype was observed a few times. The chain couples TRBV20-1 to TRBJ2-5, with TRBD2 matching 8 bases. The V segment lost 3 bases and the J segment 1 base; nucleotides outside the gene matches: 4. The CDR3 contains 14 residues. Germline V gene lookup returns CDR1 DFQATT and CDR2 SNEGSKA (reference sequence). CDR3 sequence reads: CSASIAGTQETQYF. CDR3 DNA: TGCAGTGCTAGTATAGCGGGGACCCAAGAGACCCAGTACTTC.

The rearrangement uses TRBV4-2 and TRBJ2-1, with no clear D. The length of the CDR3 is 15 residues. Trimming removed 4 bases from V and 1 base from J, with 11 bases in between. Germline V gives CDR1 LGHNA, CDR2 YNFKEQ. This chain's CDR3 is CASSLADRSYNEQFF. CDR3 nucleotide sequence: TGTGCCAGCAGCCTGGCAGACCGATCCTACAATGAGCAGTTCTTC.

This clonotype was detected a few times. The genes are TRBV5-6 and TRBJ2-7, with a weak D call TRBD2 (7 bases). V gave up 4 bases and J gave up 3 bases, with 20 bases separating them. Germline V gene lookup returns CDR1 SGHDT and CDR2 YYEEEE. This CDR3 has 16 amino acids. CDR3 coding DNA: TGTGCCAGCAGCCCGAACGAACAGGGAGGGAACTACGAGCAGTACTTC. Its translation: CASSPNEQGGNYEQYF.

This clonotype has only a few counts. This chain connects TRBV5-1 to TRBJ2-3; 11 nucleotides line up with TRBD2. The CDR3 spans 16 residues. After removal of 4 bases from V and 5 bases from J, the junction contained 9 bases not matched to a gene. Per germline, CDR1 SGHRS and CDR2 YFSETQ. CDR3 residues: CASSISGRAGGDTQYF. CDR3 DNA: TGCGCCAGCAGCATTAGCGGGAGGGCCGGGGGAGATACGCAGTATTTT.

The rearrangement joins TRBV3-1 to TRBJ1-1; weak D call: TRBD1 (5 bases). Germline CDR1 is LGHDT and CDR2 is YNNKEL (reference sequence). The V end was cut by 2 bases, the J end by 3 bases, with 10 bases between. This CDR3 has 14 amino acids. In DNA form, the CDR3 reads TGTGCCAGCAGCCAATCTGACAGATACACTGAAGCTTTCTTT. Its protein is CASSQSDRYTEAFF.

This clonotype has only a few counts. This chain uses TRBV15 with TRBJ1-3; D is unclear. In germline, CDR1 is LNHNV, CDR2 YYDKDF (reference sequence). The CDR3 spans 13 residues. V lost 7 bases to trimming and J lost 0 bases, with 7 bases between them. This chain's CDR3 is CATTADSGNTIYF. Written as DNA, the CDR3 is TGTGCCACCACCGCGGACTCTGGAAACACCATATATTTT.

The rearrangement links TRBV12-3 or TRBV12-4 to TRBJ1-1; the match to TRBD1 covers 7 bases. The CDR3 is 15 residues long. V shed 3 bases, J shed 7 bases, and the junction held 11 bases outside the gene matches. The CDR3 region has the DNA TGTGCCAGCAGTTTTGGGCGGACAGGAAATTTTGAAGCTTTCTTT. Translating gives CASSFGRTGNFEAFF.

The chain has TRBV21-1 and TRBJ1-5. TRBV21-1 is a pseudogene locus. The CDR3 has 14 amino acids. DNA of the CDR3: TGTGCCAGCAGCAAACAGCCTCCTAACCAGCCCCAGCATTTT. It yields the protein CASSKQPPNQPQHF.

The CDR3 region has the DNA TGTGCCAGCAGTGAAACGCGCGGGAGCACCTACAATGAGCAGTTCTTC. It specifies CASSETRGSTYNEQFF. This chain connects TRBV25-1 to TRBJ2-1, with 7 bases that match TRBD2. Germline loops: CDR1 MGHDK, CDR2 SYGVNS. CDR3 length equals 16 residues. With V trimmed by 2 bases and J by 2 bases, 6 bases remained unmatched.

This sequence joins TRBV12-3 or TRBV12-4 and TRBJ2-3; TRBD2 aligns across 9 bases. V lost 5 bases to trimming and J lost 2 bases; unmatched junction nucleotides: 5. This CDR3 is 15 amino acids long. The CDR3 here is CASSPRGGATDTQYF. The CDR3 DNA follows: TGTGCCAGCAGTCCGCGGGGGGGGGCCACAGATACGCAGTATTTT.

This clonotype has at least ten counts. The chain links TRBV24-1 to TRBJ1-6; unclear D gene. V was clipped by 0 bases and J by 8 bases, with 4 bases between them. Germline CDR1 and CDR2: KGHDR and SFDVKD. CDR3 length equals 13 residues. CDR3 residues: CATSDLRDSPLHF. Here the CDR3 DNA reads TGTGCCACCAGTGATTTGAGGGATTCACCCCTCCACTTT.

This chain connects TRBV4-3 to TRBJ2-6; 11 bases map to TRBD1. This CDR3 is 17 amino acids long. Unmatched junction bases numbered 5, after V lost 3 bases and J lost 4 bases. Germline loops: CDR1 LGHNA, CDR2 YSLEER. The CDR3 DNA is TGCGCCAGCAGCCAGGACAGGGGGCGGTCAGGGGCCAACGTCCTGACTTTC. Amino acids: CASSQDRGRSGANVLTF.

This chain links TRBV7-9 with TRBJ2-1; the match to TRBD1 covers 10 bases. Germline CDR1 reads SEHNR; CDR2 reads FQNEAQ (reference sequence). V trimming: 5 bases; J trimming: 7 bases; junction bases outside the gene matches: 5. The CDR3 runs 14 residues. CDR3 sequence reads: CASSRQGARNEQFF. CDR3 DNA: TGTGCCAGCAGCAGACAGGGGGCGAGGAATGAGCAGTTCTTC.

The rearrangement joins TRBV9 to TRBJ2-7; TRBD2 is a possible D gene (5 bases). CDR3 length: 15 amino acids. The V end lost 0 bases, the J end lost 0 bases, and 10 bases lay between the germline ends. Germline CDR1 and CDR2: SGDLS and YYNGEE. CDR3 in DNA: TGTGCCAGCAGCGTAGATCCGGGAAACTCCTACGAGCAGTACTTC. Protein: CASSVDPGNSYEQYF. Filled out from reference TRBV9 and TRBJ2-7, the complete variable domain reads DSGVTQTPKHLITATGQRVTLRCSPRSGDLSVYWYQQSLDQGLQFLIQYYNGEERAKGNILERFSAQQFPDLHSELNLSSLELGDSALYFCASSVDPGNSYEQYFGPGTRLTVT.

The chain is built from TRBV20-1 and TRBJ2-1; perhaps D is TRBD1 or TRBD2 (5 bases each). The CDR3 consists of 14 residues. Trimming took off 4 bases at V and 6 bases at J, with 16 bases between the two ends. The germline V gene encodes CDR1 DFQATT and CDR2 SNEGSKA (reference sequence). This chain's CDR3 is CSAKGPMVGNEQFF. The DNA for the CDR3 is TGCAGTGCTAAGGGACCTATGGTGGGCAATGAGCAGTTCTTC.